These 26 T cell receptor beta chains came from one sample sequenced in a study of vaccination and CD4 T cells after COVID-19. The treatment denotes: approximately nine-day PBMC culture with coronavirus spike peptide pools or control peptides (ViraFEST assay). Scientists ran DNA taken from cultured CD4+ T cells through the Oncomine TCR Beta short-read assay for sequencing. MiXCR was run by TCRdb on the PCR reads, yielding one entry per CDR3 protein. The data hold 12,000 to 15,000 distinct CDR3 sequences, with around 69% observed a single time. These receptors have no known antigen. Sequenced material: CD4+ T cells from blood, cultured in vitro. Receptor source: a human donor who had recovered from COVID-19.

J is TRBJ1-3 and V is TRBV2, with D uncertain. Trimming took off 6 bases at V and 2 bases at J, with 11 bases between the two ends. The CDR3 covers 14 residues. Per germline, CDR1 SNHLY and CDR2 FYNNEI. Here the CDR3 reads CASSLEGTGNTIYF. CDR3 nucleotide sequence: TGTGCCAGCAGCCTGGAGGGTACTGGAAACACCATATATTTT. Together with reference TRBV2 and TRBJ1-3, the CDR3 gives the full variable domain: EPEVTQTPSHQVTQMGQEVILRCVPISNHLYFYWYRQILGQKVEFLVSFYNNEISEKSEIFDDQFSVERPDGSNFTLKIRSTKLEDSAMYFCASSLEGTGNTIYFGEGSWLTVV.

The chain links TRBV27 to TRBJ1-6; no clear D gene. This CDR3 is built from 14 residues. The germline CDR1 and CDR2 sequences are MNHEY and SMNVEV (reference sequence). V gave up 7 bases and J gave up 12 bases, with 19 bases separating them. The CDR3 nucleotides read TGTGCCAGCAAAGTGACCATAGGGAGTGGACCCCTCCACTTT. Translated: CASKVTIGSGPLHF.

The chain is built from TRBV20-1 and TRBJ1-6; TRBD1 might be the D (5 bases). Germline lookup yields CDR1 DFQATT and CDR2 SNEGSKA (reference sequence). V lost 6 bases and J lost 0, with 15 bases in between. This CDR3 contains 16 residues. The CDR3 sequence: CSAQTVPSSYNSPLHF. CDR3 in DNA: TGCAGTGCCCAGACAGTTCCGAGCTCCTATAATTCACCCCTCCACTTT.

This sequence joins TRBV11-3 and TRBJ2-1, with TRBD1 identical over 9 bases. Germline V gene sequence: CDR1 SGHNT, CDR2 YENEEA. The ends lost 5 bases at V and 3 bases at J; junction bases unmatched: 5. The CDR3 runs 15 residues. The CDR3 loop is CASSGTGLNYNEQFF. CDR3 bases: TGTGCCAGCAGCGGGACAGGGTTAAACTACAATGAGCAGTTCTTC. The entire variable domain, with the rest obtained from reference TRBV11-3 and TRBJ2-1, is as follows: EAGVVQSPRYKIIEKKQPVAFWCNPISGHNTLYWYLQNLGQGPELLIRYENEEAVDDSQLPKDRFSAERLKGVDSTLKIQPAELGDSAVYLCASSGTGLNYNEQFFGPGTRLTVL.

The CDR3 reads CASSLLRTGVSSPLHF. Written as DNA, the CDR3 is TGTGCCAGCAGCTTATTGAGGACAGGGGTATCCTCACCCCTCCACTTT. The chain employs TRBV7-9 and TRBJ1-6, with 9 bases matching TRBD1. The CDR3 is made up of 16 amino acids. CDR1 SEHNR and CDR2 FQNEAQ come from the germline V gene (reference sequence). V lost 2 bases and J lost 10; bases outside the gene matches: 9.

CDR3 residues: CASSFSGQGNQPQHF. The CDR3 nucleotides are TGTGCCAGCAGTTTCAGCGGACAGGGCAATCAGCCCCAGCATTTT. This chain uses TRBV6-5 with TRBJ1-5, with 7 bases fitting TRBD1. V shed 4 bases, J shed 2 bases, and the junction held 5 bases outside the gene matches. The CDR3 contains 15 residues. The germline CDR1 and CDR2 sequences are MNHEY and SVGAGI.

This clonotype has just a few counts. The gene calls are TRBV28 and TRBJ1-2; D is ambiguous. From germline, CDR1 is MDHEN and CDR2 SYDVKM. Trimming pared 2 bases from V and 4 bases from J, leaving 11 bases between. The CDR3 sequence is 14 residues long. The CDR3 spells CASSLRRGAYGYTF. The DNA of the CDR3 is TGTGCCAGCAGTTTACGGCGGGGAGCCTATGGCTACACCTTC.

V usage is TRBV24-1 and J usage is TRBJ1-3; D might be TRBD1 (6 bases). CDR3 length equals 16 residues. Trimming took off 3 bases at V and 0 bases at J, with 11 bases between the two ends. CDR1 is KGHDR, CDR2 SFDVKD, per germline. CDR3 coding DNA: TGTGCCACCAGTGATCGGCGGGACAACTCTGGAAACACCATATATTTT. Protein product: CATSDRRDNSGNTIYF.

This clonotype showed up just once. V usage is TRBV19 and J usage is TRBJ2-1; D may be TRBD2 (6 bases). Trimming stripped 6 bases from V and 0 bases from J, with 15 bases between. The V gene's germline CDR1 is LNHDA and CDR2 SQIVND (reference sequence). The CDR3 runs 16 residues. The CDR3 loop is CASRSRVADSYNEQFF. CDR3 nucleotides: TGTGCCAGTAGGTCCCGGGTAGCGGACTCCTACAATGAGCAGTTCTTC.

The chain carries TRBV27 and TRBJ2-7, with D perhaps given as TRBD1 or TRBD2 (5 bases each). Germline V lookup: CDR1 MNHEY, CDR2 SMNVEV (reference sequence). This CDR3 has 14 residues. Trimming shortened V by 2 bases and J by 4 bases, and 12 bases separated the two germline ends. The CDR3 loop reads CASSLLVGTYEQYF. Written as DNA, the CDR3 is TGTGCCAGCAGTTTACTCGTGGGGACGTACGAGCAGTACTTC.

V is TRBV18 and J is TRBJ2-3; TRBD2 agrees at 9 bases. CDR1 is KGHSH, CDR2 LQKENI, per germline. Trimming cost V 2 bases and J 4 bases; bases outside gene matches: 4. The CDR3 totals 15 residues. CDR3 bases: TGTGCCAGCTCACCAGGACTAGCGACTGCAGATACGCAGTATTTT. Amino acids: CASSPGLATADTQYF.

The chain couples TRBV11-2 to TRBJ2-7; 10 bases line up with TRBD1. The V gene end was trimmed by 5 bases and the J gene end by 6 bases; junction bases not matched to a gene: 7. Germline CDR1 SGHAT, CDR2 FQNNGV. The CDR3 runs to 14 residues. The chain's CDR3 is CASSRGQGSREQYF. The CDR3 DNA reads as TGTGCCAGCAGCCGGGGACAGGGGAGTCGCGAGCAGTACTTC.

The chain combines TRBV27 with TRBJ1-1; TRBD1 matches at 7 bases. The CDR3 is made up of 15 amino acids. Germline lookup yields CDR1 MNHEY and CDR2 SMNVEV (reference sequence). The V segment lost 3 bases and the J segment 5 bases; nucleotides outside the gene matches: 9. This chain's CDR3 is CASSFSQGVGTEAFF. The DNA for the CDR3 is TGTGCCAGCAGTTTCTCCCAGGGGGTTGGGACTGAAGCTTTCTTT.

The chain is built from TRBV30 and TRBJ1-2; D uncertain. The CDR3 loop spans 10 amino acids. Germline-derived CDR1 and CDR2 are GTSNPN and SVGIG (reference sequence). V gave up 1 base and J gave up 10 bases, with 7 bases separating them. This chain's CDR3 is CAWSGVLYTF. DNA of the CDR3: TGTGCCTGGAGTGGCGTGCTCTACACCTTC.

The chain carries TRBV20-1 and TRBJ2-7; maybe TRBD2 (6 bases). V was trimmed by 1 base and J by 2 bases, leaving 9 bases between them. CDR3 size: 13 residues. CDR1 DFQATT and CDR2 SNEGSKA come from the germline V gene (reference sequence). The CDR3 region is CSARGDWTYEQYF. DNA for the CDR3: TGCAGTGCTAGAGGGGACTGGACCTACGAGCAGTACTTC.

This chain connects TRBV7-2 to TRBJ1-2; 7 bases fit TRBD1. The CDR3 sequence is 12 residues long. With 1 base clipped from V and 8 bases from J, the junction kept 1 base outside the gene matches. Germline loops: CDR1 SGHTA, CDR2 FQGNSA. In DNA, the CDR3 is TGTGCCAGCAGCTTAGAAGGGGGCGGCTACACCTTC. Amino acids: CASSLEGGGYTF.

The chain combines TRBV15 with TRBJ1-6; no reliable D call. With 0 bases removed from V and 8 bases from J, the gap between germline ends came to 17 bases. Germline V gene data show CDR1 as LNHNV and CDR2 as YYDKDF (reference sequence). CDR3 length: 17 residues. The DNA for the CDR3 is TGTGCCACCAGCAGAGATGGGAGGGTGTCCGGAGATTCACCCCTCCACTTT. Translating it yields CATSRDGRVSGDSPLHF.

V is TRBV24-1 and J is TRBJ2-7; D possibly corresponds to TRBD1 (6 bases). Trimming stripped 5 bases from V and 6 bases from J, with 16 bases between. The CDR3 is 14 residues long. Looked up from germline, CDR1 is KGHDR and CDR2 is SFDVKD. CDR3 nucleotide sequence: TGTGCCACCAGTGGGGGGACACCCGCTGCCGAGCAGTACTTC. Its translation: CATSGGTPAAEQYF.

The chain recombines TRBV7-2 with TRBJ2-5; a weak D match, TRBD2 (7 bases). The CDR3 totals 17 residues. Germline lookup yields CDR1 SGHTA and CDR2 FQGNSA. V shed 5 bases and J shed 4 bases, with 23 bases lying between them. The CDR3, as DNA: TGTGCCAGCAGCGGGGGGTGGGGCGGGGGCCGGATAGAGACCCAGTACTTC. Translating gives CASSGGWGGGRIETQYF.

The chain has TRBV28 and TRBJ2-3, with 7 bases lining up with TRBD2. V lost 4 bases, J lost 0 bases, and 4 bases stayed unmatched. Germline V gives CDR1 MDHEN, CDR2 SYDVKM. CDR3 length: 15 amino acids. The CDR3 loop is CASSSRGSSTDTQYF. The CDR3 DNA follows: TGTGCCAGCAGTTCGCGGGGGTCTAGCACAGATACGCAGTATTTT.

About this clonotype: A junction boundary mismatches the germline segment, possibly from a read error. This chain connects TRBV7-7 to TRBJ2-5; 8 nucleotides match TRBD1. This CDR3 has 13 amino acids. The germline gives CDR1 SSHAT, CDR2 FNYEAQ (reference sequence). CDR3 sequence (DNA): TGTGCTAGCAGCTCGGACAGGGCGGAGACCCAGTACTTC. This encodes CASSSDRAETQYF.

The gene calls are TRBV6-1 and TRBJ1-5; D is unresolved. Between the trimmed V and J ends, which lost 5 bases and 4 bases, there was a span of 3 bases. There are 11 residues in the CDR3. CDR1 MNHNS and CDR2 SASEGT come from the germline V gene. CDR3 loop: CASSMNQPQHF. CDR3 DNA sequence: TGTGCCAGCAGTATGAATCAGCCCCAGCATTTT.

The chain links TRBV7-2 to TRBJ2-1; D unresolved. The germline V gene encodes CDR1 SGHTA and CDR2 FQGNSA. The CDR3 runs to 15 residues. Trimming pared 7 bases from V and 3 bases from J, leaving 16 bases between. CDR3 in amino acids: CASIPARFDYNEQFF. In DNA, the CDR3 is TGTGCCAGCATTCCAGCGAGATTCGACTACAATGAGCAGTTCTTC.

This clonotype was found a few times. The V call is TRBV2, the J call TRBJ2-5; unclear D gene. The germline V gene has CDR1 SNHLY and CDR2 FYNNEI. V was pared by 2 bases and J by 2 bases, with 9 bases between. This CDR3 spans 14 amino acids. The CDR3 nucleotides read TGTGCCAGCAGTGAATGGTCAGTACAAGAGACCCAGTACTTC. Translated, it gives CASSEWSVQETQYF.

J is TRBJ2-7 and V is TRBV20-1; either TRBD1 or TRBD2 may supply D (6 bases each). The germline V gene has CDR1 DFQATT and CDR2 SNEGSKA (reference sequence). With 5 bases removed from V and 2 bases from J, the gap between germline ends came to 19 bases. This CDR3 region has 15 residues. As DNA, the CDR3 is TGCAGTGCTGCATCCGCCGGAGGGGGGACCTACGAGCAGTACTTC. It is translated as CSAASAGGGTYEQYF.

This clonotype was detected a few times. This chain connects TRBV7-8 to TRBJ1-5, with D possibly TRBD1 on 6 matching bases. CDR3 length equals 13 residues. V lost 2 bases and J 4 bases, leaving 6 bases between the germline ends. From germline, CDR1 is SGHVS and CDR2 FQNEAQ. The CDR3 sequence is CASSLRGNQPQHF. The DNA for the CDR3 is TGTGCCAGCAGCTTAAGGGGGAATCAGCCCCAGCATTTT. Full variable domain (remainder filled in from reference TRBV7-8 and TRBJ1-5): GAGVSQSPRYKVAKRGQDVALRCDPISGHVSLFWYQQALGQGPEFLTYFQNEAQLDKSGLPSDRFFAERPEGSVSTLKIQRTQQEDSAVYLCASSLRGNQPQHFGDGTRLSIL.